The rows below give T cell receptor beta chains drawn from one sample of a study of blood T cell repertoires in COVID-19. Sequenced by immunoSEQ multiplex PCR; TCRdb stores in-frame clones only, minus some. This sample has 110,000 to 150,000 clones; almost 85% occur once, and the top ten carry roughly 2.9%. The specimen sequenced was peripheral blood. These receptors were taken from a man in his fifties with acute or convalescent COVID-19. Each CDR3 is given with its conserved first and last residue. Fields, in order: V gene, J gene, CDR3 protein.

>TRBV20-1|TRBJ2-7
CSASPGTGGDYEQYF
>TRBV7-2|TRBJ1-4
CASSSILSPNEKLFF
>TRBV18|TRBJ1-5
CASSQQGNSNQPQHF
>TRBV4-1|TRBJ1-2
CASSPLGESRAYGYTF
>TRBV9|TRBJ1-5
CASSPRRGGQGGNQPQHF
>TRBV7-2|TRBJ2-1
CASSFDSGRVREQFF
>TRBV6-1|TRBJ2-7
CASREKQGTYSYEQYF
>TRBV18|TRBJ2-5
CASSIAGQQETQYF
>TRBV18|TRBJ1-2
CASSPRTGMGYGYTF
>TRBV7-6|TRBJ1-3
CASSLGDRRSGNTIYF
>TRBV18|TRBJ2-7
CASSPSPSGSYEQYF
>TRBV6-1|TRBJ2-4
CASREPGRLAGGKNIQYF
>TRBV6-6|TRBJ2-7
CASSPSPYEQYF
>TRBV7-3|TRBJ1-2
CASSLDRDGYGYTF
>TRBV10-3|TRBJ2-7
CASGQGAGEQYF
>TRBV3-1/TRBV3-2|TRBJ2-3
CASSPGTDTQYF
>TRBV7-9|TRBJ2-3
CASSLVVSSSDTQYF
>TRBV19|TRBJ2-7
CASTPSGGGGYEQYF
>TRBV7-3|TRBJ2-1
CASSLQWGTKNEQFF
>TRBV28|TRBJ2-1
CASSLTNSGFNEQFF
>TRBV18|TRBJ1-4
CASSPGRGDINEKLFF
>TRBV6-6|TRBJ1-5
CASSYEGDSNQPQHF
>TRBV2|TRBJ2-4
CASNPEGNIQYF
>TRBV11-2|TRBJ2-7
CASSASTVGSFFYEQYF
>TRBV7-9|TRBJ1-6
CASSLGDSPLHF
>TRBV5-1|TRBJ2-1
CASSLVASNNEQFF
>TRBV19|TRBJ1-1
CASSTLTGFSVTEAFF
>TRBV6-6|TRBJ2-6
CASSPGQVLRGHSGANVLTF
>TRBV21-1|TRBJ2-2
CASSKEGQVGQYTGELFF
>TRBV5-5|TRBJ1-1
CASSTEAGDFTNTEAFF
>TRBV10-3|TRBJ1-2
CAIKQGANYGYTF
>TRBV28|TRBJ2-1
CASSRVAGGRNEQFF
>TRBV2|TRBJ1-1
CASPQGMNTEAFF
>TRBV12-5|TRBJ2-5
CASSGTEQETQYF
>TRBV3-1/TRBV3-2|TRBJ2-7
CASSWLPGQRSNEQYF
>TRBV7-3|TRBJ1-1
CASSRVGGLNTEAFF
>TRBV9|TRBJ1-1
CASSLGGGDTEAFF
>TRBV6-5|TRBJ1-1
CASSPPQGRDEAFF